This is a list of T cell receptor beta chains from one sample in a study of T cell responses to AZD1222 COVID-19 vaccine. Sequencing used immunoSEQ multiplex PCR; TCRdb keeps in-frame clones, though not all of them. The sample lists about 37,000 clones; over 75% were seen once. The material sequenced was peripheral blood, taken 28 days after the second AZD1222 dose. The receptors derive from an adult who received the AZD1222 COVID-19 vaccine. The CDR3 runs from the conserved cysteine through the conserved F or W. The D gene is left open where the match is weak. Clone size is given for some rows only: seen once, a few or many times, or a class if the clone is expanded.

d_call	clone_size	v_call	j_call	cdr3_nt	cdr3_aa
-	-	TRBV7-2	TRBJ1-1	TGTGCCAGCAGCTTAGCGCTAGATAACACTGAAGCTTTCTTT	CASSLALDNTEAFF
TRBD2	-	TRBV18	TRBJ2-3	TGTGCCAGCTCACCTGGGACTAGCGGATTGAGCACAGATACGCAGTATTTT	CASSPGTSGLSTDTQYF
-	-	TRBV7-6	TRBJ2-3	TGTGCCAGCAGCTTAGGAAACGGCGCAGATACGCAGTATTTT	CASSLGNGADTQYF
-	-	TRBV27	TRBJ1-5	TGTGCCAGCAGTTTATACGGCAGCAATCAGCCCCAGCATTTT	CASSLYGSNQPQHF
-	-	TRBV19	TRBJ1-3	TGTGCCAGTAGTATCAATACGGACTCTGGAAACACCATATATTTT	CASSINTDSGNTIYF
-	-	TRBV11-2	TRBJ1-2	TGTGCCAGCAGCCAAACATCTTATGGCTACACCTTC	CASSQTSYGYTF
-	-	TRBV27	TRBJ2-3	TGTGCCAGCAGTCCTTGGGGTAGCACAGATACGCAGTATTTT	CASSPWGSTDTQYF
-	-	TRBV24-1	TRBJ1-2	TGTGCCACCAGTGACTTCTCAGGCGGGAACTATGGCTACACCTTC	CATSDFSGGNYGYTF
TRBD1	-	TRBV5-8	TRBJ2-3	TGTGCCAGCAGCGCCCGGGACAGGGGGCGCGTGGATACGCAGTATTTT	CASSARDRGRVDTQYF
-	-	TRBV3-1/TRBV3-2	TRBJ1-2	TGTGCCAGCAGCCAACTACCTACTAACTATGGCTACACCTTC	CASSQLPTNYGYTF
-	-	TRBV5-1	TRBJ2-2	TGCGCCAGCAGCTTGCTTACAGGGGAGGTTACCGGGGAGCTGTTTTTT	CASSLLTGEVTGELFF
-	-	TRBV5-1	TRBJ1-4	TGCGCCAGCAGCCCGCAGAACGGGTACAGAGTGAATGAAAAACTGTTTTTT	CASSPQNGYRVNEKLFF
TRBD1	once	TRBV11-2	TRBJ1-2	TGTGCCAGCAGCTTAGTCGCAGGGGGTAACTATGGCTACACCTTC	CASSLVAGGNYGYTF
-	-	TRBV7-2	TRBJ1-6	TGTGCCAGCAGCCAAGGGGTTCGTGGTTACCGGTCACCCCTCCACTTT	CASSQGVRGYRSPLHF
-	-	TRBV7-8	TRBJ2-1	TGTGCCAGCAGCTCCACAGCGAGCTCCTACAATGAGCAGTTCTTC	CASSSTASSYNEQFF
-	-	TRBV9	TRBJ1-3	TGTGCCAGCAGCGTAGAGCGAGGACTGGCTGGAAACACCATATATTTT	CASSVERGLAGNTIYF
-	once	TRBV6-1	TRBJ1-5	TGTGCCAGCAGTGATCGAGGGTGGGGCAATCAGCCCCAGCATTTT	CASSDRGWGNQPQHF
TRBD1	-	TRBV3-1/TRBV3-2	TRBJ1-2	TGTGCCAGCAGCCAAGATAGCGCAGGGGGAATTGGCTATGGCTACACCTTC	CASSQDSAGGIGYGYTF
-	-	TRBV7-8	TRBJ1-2	TGTGCCAGCAGCTCCCCCAACTATGGCTACACCTTC	CASSSPNYGYTF
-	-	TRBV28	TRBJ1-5	TGTGCCAGCAGACCCTTCAATCAGCCCCAGCATTTT	CASRPFNQPQHF
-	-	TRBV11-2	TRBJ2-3	TGTGCCAGCAGCCCATCCCTACCGCGGGATACGCAGTATTTT	CASSPSLPRDTQYF
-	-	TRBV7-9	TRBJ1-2	TGTGCCAGCAGCTTAGTTCAGGGGCCGAATGGCTACACCTTC	CASSLVQGPNGYTF
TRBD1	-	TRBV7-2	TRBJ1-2	TGTGCCAGCAGCTCCCAAGGGGGACAGGGAGGGGTGTTCAACTATGGCTACACCTTC	CASSSQGGQGGVFNYGYTF
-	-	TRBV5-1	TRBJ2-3	TGCGCCAGCAGCTCCAGGAGTCTTCCAGATACGCAGTATTTT	CASSSRSLPDTQYF
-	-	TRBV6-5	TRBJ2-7	TGTGCCAGCAGCGAGGGACTTAGCTCCTACGAGCAGTACTTC	CASSEGLSSYEQYF
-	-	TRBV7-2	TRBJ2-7	TGTGCCAGCAGCTTAGTCGCCACAGGTGTCGAGCAGTACTTC	CASSLVATGVEQYF
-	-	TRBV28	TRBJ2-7	TGTGCCAGCAGTTTAACTTTGGAGCAGTACTTC	CASSLTLEQYF
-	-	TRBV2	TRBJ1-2	TGTGCCAGCAGAGAAAGGGACGGCCCGAACTATGGCTACACCTTC	CASRERDGPNYGYTF
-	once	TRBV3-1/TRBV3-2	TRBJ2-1	TGTGCCAGCAGCCAGGGGGCGTCGGACAATGAGCAGTTCTTC	CASSQGASDNEQFF
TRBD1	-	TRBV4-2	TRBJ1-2	TGTGCCAGCAGCCAAGATCCCGGACAGGGCAGGGGCTACACCTTC	CASSQDPGQGRGYTF
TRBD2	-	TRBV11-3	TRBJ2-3	TGTGCCAGCAGCTTAGTGGCGGGGGGCACAGATACGCAGTATTTT	CASSLVAGGTDTQYF
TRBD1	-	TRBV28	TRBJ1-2	TGTGCCAGCAGTCTCACTCCGGGACAGTCTAACTATGGCTACACCTTC	CASSLTPGQSNYGYTF
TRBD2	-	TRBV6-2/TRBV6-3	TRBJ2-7	TGTGCCAGCAGCCCTGAAGATCCGGGGGGGCCGTACGAGCAGTACTTC	CASSPEDPGGPYEQYF
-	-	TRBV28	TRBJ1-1	TGTGCCAGCAGTCCCCCTGGGCCCCTTGGCACTGAAGCTTTCTTT	CASSPPGPLGTEAFF
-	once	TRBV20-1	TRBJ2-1	TGCAGTGCTAGCCGAACCTATGAGCAGTTCTTC	CSASRTYEQFF
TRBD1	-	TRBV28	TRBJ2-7	TGTGCCAGCAGCACCGGACAGGGGGGTCCCTACGAGCAGTACTTC	CASSTGQGGPYEQYF
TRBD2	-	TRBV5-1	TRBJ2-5	TGCGCCAGCAGCTTTGGGGCGGGAGCACAGGAGACCCAGTACTTC	CASSFGAGAQETQYF
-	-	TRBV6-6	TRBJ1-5	TGTGCCAGCAGGGGGGCCGACGGGACCAATCAGCCCCAGCATTTT	CASRGADGTNQPQHF
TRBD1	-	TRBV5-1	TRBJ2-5	TGCGCCAGCAGCTTGACAGGGGCAGAGACCCAGTACTTC	CASSLTGAETQYF
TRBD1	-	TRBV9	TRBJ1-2	TGTGCCAGCAGCGACGACAGGGCTAACTATGGCTACACCTTC	CASSDDRANYGYTF
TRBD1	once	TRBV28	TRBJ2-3	TGTGCCAGCAGTCCTTTGGGGACAGCCCTTCCCGCAGATACGCAGTATTTT	CASSPLGTALPADTQYF
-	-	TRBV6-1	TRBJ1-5	TGTGCCAGCAGTGAATTTGGCCGGGGTGGACAGCCCCAGCATTTT	CASSEFGRGGQPQHF
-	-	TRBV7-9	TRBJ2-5	TGTGCCAGCAGCTTTCCCACAGGGAGTGAGACCCAGTACTTC	CASSFPTGSETQYF
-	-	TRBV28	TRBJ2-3	TGTGCCAGCAGAATCACAGATACGCAGTATTTT	CASRITDTQYF
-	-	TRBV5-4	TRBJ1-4	TGTGCCAGCAGCCCCGATCAAACTAATGAAAAACTGTTTTTT	CASSPDQTNEKLFF
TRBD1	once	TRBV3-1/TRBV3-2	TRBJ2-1	TGTGCCAGCAGCCTCTCGGGACAGGGCTCCTACAATGAGCAGTTCTTC	CASSLSGQGSYNEQFF
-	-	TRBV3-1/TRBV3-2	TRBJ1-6	TGTGCCAGCAGCTCCTCCGGGGGCTGGGGTTCCTATAATTCACCCCTCCACTTT	CASSSSGGWGSYNSPLHF
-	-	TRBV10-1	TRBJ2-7	TGCGCCAGCAGTGAGCGGCAGGGGGGGAACTACGAGCAGTACTTC	CASSERQGGNYEQYF
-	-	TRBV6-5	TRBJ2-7	TGTGCCAGCAGTAACACGGACGGACGATATCACGAGCAGTACTTC	CASSNTDGRYHEQYF
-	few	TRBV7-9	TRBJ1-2	TGTGCCAGCAGCTATCAGGGTTATGGCTACACCTTC	CASSYQGYGYTF
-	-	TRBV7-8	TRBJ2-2	TGTGCCAGCAGCGGCGGGTCCTCGAACACCGGGGAGCTGTTTTTT	CASSGGSSNTGELFF
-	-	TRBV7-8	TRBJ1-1	TGTGCCAGCAGCTCAAACCGGCAAACTGAAGCTTTCTTT	CASSSNRQTEAFF
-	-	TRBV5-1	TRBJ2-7	TGCGCCAGCAGCTTGGAAGGGGCTTCCTACGAGCAGTACTTC	CASSLEGASYEQYF